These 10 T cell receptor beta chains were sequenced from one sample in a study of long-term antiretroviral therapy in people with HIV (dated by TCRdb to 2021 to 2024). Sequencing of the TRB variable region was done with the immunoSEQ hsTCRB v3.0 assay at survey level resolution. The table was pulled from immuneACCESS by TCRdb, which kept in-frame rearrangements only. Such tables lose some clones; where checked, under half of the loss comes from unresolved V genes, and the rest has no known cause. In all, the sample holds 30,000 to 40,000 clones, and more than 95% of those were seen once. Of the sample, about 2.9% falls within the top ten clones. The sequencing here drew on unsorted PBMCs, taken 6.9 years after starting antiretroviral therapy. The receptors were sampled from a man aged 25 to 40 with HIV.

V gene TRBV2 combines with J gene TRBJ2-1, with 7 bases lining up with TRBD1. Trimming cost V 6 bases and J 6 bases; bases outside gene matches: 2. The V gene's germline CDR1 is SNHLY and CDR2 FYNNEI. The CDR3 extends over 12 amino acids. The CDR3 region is CASSGTANEQFF. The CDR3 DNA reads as TGTGCCAGCAGCGGGACAGCCAATGAGCAGTTCTTC.

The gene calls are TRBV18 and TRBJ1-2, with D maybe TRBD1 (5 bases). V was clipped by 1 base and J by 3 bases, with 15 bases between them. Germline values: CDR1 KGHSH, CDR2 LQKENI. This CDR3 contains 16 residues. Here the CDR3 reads CASSPRRDSGHYGYTF. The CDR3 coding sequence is TGTGCCAGCTCACCACGCCGGGACTCCGGTCACTATGGCTACACCTTC.

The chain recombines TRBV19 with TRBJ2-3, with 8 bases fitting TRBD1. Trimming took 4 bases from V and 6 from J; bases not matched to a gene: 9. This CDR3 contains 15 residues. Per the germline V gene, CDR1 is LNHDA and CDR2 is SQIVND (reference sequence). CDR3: CASSTGTGLYDTQYF. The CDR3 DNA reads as TGTGCCAGTAGTACAGGGACAGGACTATATGATACGCAGTATTTT.

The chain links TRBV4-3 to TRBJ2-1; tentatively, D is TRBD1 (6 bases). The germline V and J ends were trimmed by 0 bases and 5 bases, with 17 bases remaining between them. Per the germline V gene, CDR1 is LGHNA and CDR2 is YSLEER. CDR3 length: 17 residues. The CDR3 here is CASSQDAGTPPHNEQFF. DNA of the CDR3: TGCGCCAGCAGCCAAGACGCCGGGACACCACCTCACAATGAGCAGTTCTTC.

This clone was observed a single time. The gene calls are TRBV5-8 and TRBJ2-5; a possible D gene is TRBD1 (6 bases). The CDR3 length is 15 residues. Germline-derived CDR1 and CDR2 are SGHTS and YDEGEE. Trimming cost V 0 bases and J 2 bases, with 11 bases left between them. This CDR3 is CASSLGTDRQETQYF. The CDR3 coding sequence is TGTGCCAGCAGCTTGGGGACAGATAGACAAGAGACCCAGTACTTC.

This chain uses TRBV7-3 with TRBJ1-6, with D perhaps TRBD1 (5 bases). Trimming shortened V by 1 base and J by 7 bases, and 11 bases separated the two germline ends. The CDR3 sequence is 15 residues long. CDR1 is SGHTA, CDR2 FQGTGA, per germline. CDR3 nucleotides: TGTGCCAGCAGCTTAATCCGCAGGGAGAATTCACCCCTCCACTTT. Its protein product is CASSLIRRENSPLHF.

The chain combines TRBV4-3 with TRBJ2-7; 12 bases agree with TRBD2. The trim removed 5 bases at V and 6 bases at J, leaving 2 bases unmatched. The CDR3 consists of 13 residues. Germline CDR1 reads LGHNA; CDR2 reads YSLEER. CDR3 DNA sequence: TGCGCCAGCAGCAAGACTAGCGGGGGCGAGCAGTACTTC. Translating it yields CASSKTSGGEQYF.

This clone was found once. CDR3: CASSLDGIGETQYF. The CDR3 nucleotides are TGCGCCAGCAGCTTGGACGGGATCGGTGAGACCCAGTACTTC. This chain connects TRBV5-1 to TRBJ2-5; D is possibly TRBD2 (5 bases). Germline assignment: CDR1 SGHRS and CDR2 YFSETQ. This CDR3 has 14 amino acids. V was trimmed by 0 bases and J by 5 bases, leaving 11 bases between them.

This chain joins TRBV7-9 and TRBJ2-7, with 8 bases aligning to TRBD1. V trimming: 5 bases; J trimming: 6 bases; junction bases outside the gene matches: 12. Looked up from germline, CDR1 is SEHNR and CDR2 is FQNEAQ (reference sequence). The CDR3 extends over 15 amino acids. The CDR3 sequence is CASSRIRGQSGEQYF. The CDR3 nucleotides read TGTGCCAGCAGCCGCATCAGGGGGCAATCAGGCGAGCAGTACTTC.

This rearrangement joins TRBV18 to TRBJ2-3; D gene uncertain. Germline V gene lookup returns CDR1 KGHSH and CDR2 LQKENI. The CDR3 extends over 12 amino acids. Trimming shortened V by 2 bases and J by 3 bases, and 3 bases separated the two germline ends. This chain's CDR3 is CASSPTTDTQYF. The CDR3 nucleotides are TGTGCCAGCTCACCAACGACAGATACGCAGTATTTT.